Listed here are 17 T cell receptor beta chains from one sample, sequenced in a study of T cell responses to AZD1222 COVID-19 vaccine (dated by TCRdb to about 2021). Libraries were prepared through the immunoSEQ multiplex PCR assay. Held by TCRdb, this immuneACCESS table contains in-frame sequences only and omits some clones. Under half of the omission traces to an unresolved V gene where checked; the cause of the rest is unknown. The sample table shows 130,000 to 150,000 clones, and about nine tenths are seen once. Together, the top ten hold around 3.6% of the sample. Taken with the paper, the label for time point translates to: baseline before first vaccination. This sample comprised peripheral blood, obtained on day 0 of AZD1222 vaccination. The receptors were gathered from an adult in good health.

The V gene is TRBV9, the J gene TRBJ2-3; D uncertain. V was cut by 0 bases and J by 5 bases, with 7 bases left in between. The CDR3 runs 13 residues. Germline V lookup: CDR1 SGDLS, CDR2 YYNGEE. The CDR3 sequence: CASSVEVQDTQYF. As DNA, the CDR3 is TGTGCCAGCAGCGTAGAGGTGCAAGATACGCAGTATTTT.

This chain links TRBV6-5 with TRBJ1-3; D unclear. Germline lookup yields CDR1 MNHEY and CDR2 SVGAGI. V was pared by 2 bases and J by 7 bases, with 12 bases between. The CDR3 extends over 14 amino acids. This chain's CDR3 is CASSYTQDTNTIYF. As DNA, the CDR3 is TGTGCCAGCAGTTACACCCAGGATACCAACACCATATATTTT.

The V and J genes are TRBV30 and TRBJ1-5, with D hard to call. V was shortened by 1 base and J by 5 bases, with 18 bases between the two germline ends. Germline values: CDR1 GTSNPN, CDR2 SVGIG (reference sequence). This CDR3 has 16 amino acids. The chain's CDR3 is CAWSADPGVGYQPQHF. In DNA, the CDR3 is TGTGCCTGGAGTGCAGACCCGGGAGTAGGGTATCAGCCCCAGCATTTT.

This clone was observed many times. V gene TRBV5-1 combines with J gene TRBJ1-1, with unresolved D. The V end lost 0 bases, the J end lost 4 bases, and 13 bases lay between the germline ends. Per the germline V gene, CDR1 is SGHRS and CDR2 is YFSETQ. The CDR3 contains 15 residues. The CDR3, as DNA: TGCGCCAGCAGCTTGGGTGGCACACTCTCCACTGAAGCTTTCTTT. Encoded protein: CASSLGGTLSTEAFF.

The rearrangement uses TRBV11-3 and TRBJ2-7; 13 bases fit TRBD2. Germline values: CDR1 SGHNT, CDR2 YENEEA. The junction had 12 bases not matched to a gene; V was cut back by 4 bases and J by 9 bases. There are 16 residues in the CDR3. CDR3 DNA: TGTGCCAGCAGCTCCTCAAGACTAGCGGGAGGACCGTGGCAGTACTTC. Its protein is CASSSSRLAGGPWQYF.

V usage is TRBV7-8 and J usage is TRBJ1-5; D might be TRBD1 (5 bases). CDR3 length: 17 amino acids. V shed 5 bases and J shed 2 bases, with 19 bases lying between them. CDR1 and CDR2 (germline): SGHVS, FQNEAQ. CDR3 nucleotides: TGTGCCAGCAGCCCGACGTGGGGGGAGGTCCGCAATCAGCCCCAGCATTTT. Amino acid sequence: CASSPTWGEVRNQPQHF.

V gene TRBV25-1 combines with J gene TRBJ2-1; TRBD2 agrees at 8 bases. CDR3 length: 14 amino acids. V was clipped by 5 bases and J by 6 bases; unmatched bases: 6. Germline values: CDR1 MGHDK, CDR2 SYGVNS. The CDR3 DNA sequence: TGTGCCAGCAGTAAGCGGGAGCTCTCCAATGAGCAGTTCTTC. Protein sequence: CASSKRELSNEQFF.

The rearrangement uses TRBV19 and TRBJ1-6; D is possibly TRBD1 (5 bases). V lost 4 bases and J 6 bases, leaving 10 bases between the germline ends. The germline CDR1 and CDR2 sequences are LNHDA and SQIVND (reference sequence). This CDR3 has 14 residues. CDR3 in DNA: TGTGCCAGTAGTACCCGGGGCTCTAATTCACCCCTCCACTTT. Protein product: CASSTRGSNSPLHF.

This chain joins TRBV30 and TRBJ1-2; possibly TRBD1 for D (6 bases). V lost 2 bases, J lost 5 bases, and 15 bases lay in between. The CDR3 has 14 residues. The V gene's germline CDR1 is GTSNPN and CDR2 SVGIG (reference sequence). The chain's CDR3 is CAWSPDRSWYGYTF. The CDR3 coding sequence is TGTGCCTGGAGTCCTGACAGGAGTTGGTATGGCTACACCTTC.

In this sample, this clone turned up once. The gene calls are TRBV12-3 or TRBV12-4 and TRBJ2-1; 10 positions match TRBD2. V shed 6 bases, J shed 7 bases, and the junction held 3 bases outside the gene matches. This CDR3 comprises 13 residues. The CDR3 is CASRSLAGNEQFF. As DNA, the CDR3 is TGTGCCAGCAGATCACTAGCGGGGAATGAGCAGTTCTTC.

The J gene is TRBJ1-2, the V gene TRBV11-3, with D maybe TRBD1 (6 bases). The CDR3 has 13 residues. V lost 5 bases to trimming and J lost 2 bases, with 9 bases between them. CDR1 and CDR2 from the germline V gene are SGHNT and YENEEA. CDR3 protein: CASSLDRNYGYTF. CDR3 nucleotides: TGTGCCAGCAGCCTCGACAGGAACTATGGCTACACCTTC.

CDR3 sequence: CSVGQGSGNTIYF. CDR3 DNA sequence: TGCAGCGTCGGACAGGGATCTGGAAACACCATATATTTT. The J gene is TRBJ1-3, the V gene TRBV29-1; 8 nucleotides match TRBD1. The CDR3 sequence is 13 residues long. J lost 1 base, V lost 6 bases, and 2 bases had no gene match. Germline CDR1 and CDR2: SQVTM and ANQGSEA.

This chain connects TRBV6-4 to TRBJ2-3; 8 positions agree with TRBD2. From germline, CDR1 is MRHNA and CDR2 SNTAGT. The CDR3 has 17 amino acids. Unmatched junction bases numbered 20, after V lost 7 bases and J lost 8 bases. The CDR3: CASIGSIERGRAATQYF. Here the CDR3 DNA reads TGTGCCAGCATTGGGAGTATTGAGCGGGGGAGGGCGGCTACGCAGTATTTT.

The J gene is TRBJ2-7, the V gene TRBV18; a possible D gene is TRBD1 (6 bases). The V and J ends lost 4 bases and 6 bases respectively, with 10 bases between them. The CDR3 extends over 12 amino acids. Germline-derived CDR1 and CDR2 are KGHSH and LQKENI. CDR3 sequence: CASSLNRAEQYF. The CDR3 DNA sequence: TGTGCCAGCTCACTCAACAGGGCCGAGCAGTACTTC.

CDR3: CASSQWGTATSSYNSGALHF. The CDR3 nucleotides are TGTGCCAGCAGCCAATGGGGGACTGCTACGAGCTCCTATAATTCAGGGGCCCTCCACTTT. The V gene is TRBV3-1 (or the pseudogene TRBV3-2), the J gene TRBJ1-6; a weak D match, TRBD1 (6 bases). CDR1 is LGHDT, CDR2 YNNKEL, per germline (reference sequence). V dropped 2 bases and J dropped 14 bases, with 34 bases sitting between them. CDR3 size: 20 residues.

The chain carries TRBV30 and TRBJ1-4; maybe TRBD1 (6 bases). Germline V lookup: CDR1 GTSNPN, CDR2 SVGIG (reference sequence). CDR3 size: 13 residues. V lost 7 bases and J 4 bases, leaving 13 bases between the germline ends. CDR3 sequence (DNA): TGTGCCTTAGAAACAGGGCGTAATGAAAAACTGTTTTTT. Translating gives CALETGRNEKLFF.

The chain has TRBV5-5 and TRBJ1-1; a weak D match, TRBD1 (5 bases). This CDR3 contains 14 residues. Per the germline V gene, CDR1 is SGHKS and CDR2 is YYEKEE (reference sequence). The V and J ends lost 2 bases and 1 base respectively, with 9 bases between them. The CDR3 nucleotides read TGTGCCAGCAGCTTAGGGGCGGGGAACACTGAAGCTTTCTTT. Translation: CASSLGAGNTEAFF.